The T cell receptor beta chain described here comes from a study of OX40 agonist ivuxolimab in advanced cancers. Whole-study results and caveats: Among the least clonally expanded were partial responders at 0.1-3.0 mg/kg.

In regard to this clone: Its antigen is currently unknown.

CDR1 SGHNT and CDR2 YENEEA come from the germline V gene. The CDR3 extends over 17 amino acids. V dropped 2 bases and J dropped 4; count of bases not matched to a gene: 8. Some clones are missing from TCRdb's copy, which holds only in-frame ones; the method was immunoSEQ multiplex PCR. The data show about 37,000 clones, roughly 89% seen once. Specimen: CD4+ or CD8+ T cells sorted from blood, collected in a trial of the OX40 agonist ivuxolimab. The receptor comes from an adult with an advanced solid tumor such as melanoma, head and neck, liver or kidney cancer. This chain uses TRBV11-3 with TRBJ1-2, with TRBD1 matching over 12 bases. CDR3 loop: CASSLRDRGPVLYGYTF. Written as DNA, the CDR3 is TGTGCCAGCAGCTTAAGGGACAGGGGGCCCGTACTCTATGGCTACACCTTC.